The clone carrying this T cell receptor beta chain was picked up a small number of times. Its target is not known. The sample comes from a study of cytomegalovirus exposure and HLA in healthy donors. Notes on the study in general: What a later analysis showed was that several of the most significant clusters appeared linked to common viral pathogens. Donors were assumed by presence/absence analyses to have roughly uniform sequencing depth. A later analysis linked a missense variant in DCLRE1C to the trimming of TCR beta V and J genes.

V lost 4 bases, J lost 4 bases, and 5 bases stayed unmatched. CDR1 is SGHRS and CDR2 is YFSETQ in the germline V gene. The CDR3 has 13 residues. In the PCR, 60 Vbeta and 13 Jbeta primers were used. Profiling relied on immunoSEQ multiplex PCR, and the TCRdb table lists in-frame clones only, not all of them. The sample records under 150,000 clones, 75% to 85% being singletons. V gene TRBV5-1 combines with J gene TRBJ2-7; 7 bases are shared with TRBD1. The TCR originated in a male donor in good health and CMV-seronegative. Sequencing used PBMCs. CDR3 DNA sequence: TGCGCCAGCAGCACCACACAGGGGTACGAGCAGTACTTC. It codes for CASSTTQGYEQYF.